One sample yielded the 7 T cell receptor beta chains listed below, sequenced in a study of T-cell memory formation after mild COVID-19. A single record per CDR3 protein comes from TCRdb applying MiXCR to the 5' RACE reads. The sample consists of about 470,000 distinct CDR3 sequences, around a sixth of them appearing once. Sequenced material: PBMCs or a T cell subset sorted from them (not recorded which). Receptors were obtained from an adult woman who had mild COVID-19 (a few samples of this study predate the infection). Cell type and time point are not known.

This clonotype has just a few counts. This chain uses TRBV7-9 with TRBJ2-5; 9 bases are a match to TRBD1. Germline CDR1 reads SEHNR; CDR2 reads FQNEAQ (reference sequence). The V gene end was trimmed by 5 bases and the J gene end by 5 bases; junction bases not matched to a gene: 0. The CDR3 is made up of 12 amino acids. The CDR3 here is CASSGQGETQYF. Written as DNA, the CDR3 is TGTGCCAGCAGCGGACAGGGGGAGACCCAGTACTTC.

This clonotype was seen a few times. V usage is TRBV12-3 or TRBV12-4 and J usage is TRBJ1-1; D is uncertain. The CDR3 covers 16 residues. V lost 6 bases and J lost 1, with 18 bases in between. In nucleotides, the CDR3 is TGTGCCAGCAGATATATACAGCAAACCCCGAACACTGAAGCTTTCTTT. This translates into CASRYIQQTPNTEAFF.

The table lists this clonotype with a few counts. The CDR3 DNA reads TGTGCCAGCTCACCATCCGGGAGGCTTGGCAATGAGCAGTTCTTC. Amino acids: CASSPSGRLGNEQFF. The chain recombines TRBV18 with TRBJ2-1; 7 nucleotides line up with TRBD2. J gave up 6 bases and V 2 bases, and 7 bases lay outside the gene matches. The CDR3 extends over 15 amino acids. Germline V gene data show CDR1 as KGHSH and CDR2 as LQKENI.

In its sample, this clonotype was seen many times. The chain couples TRBV19 to TRBJ1-5; no definite D call. CDR3 length: 15 residues. Germline V gene sequence: CDR1 LNHDA, CDR2 SQIVND (reference sequence). The V and J ends lost 5 bases and 4 bases respectively, with 15 bases between them. CDR3 sequence reads: CASSQETVGNQPQHF. The CDR3 nucleotides are TGTGCCAGTAGTCAGGAGACGGTGGGGAATCAGCCCCAGCATTTT.

CDR3: CASSHVFGTEAFF. CDR3 nucleotide sequence: TGTGCCAGCAGCCACGTATTTGGAACTGAAGCTTTCTTT. The chain couples TRBV5-6 to TRBJ1-1; D unresolved. The CDR3 totals 13 residues. With 4 bases removed from V and 5 bases from J, the gap between germline ends came to 12 bases. Germline V lookup: CDR1 SGHDT, CDR2 YYEEEE.

This clonotype was seen at least ten times. Here the CDR3 reads CSARYGLQETQYF. Written as DNA, the CDR3 is TGCAGTGCTAGGTACGGCCTTCAAGAGACCCAGTACTTC. This chain uses TRBV20-1 with TRBJ2-5; D uncertain. The CDR3 loop spans 13 amino acids. Trimming took 3 bases from V and 2 from J, leaving 10 bases between them. Germline V gene sequence: CDR1 DFQATT, CDR2 SNEGSKA (reference sequence).

This clonotype was counted between two and nine times. The V call is TRBV7-9, the J call TRBJ2-5; possibly TRBD2 for D (5 bases). Germline V gives CDR1 SEHNR, CDR2 FQNEAQ (reference sequence). The CDR3 is 14 amino acids. Trimming removed 4 bases from V and 2 bases from J, with 11 bases in between. CDR3: CASSSTWTQETQYF. DNA of the CDR3: TGTGCCAGCAGCTCGACCTGGACTCAAGAGACCCAGTACTTC.